A single T cell receptor (beta chain) is shown here with its context. Its antigen is unidentified. This record comes from a study of shared clonotypes between healthy human individuals. Study conclusions and caveats: For sorted subsets, rarefaction showed incomplete sequencing despite large depth. When compared with the clonotypes that were shared by all four sorted-subset donors, the non-shared clonotypes turned out to have lower generation probabilities.

Naive CD8 cells lacked CD45RO, underwent positive selection for CCR7 and left out terminally differentiated effector memory CD45RA+ cells. Researchers ran the assay at a deep level. Sequencing was performed with immunoSEQ multiplex PCR; in TCRdb, only in-frame clones are kept and a portion is missing. The sample consists of around 2,000,000 clones, about 94% of them appearing once. Sample: naive CD8+ T cells sorted from blood. This receptor was identified in a man younger than 35 in good health.

The CDR3 is CASIQGGSYEQYF. The DNA for the CDR3 is TGTGCCAGTATACAGGGTGGCTCCTACGAGCAGTACTTC. The genes are TRBV2 and TRBJ2-7; TRBD1 is a possible D gene (6 bases). The germline V gene encodes CDR1 SNHLY and CDR2 FYNNEI. Trimming took off 9 bases at V and 0 bases at J, with 12 bases between the two ends. The CDR3 extends over 13 amino acids.